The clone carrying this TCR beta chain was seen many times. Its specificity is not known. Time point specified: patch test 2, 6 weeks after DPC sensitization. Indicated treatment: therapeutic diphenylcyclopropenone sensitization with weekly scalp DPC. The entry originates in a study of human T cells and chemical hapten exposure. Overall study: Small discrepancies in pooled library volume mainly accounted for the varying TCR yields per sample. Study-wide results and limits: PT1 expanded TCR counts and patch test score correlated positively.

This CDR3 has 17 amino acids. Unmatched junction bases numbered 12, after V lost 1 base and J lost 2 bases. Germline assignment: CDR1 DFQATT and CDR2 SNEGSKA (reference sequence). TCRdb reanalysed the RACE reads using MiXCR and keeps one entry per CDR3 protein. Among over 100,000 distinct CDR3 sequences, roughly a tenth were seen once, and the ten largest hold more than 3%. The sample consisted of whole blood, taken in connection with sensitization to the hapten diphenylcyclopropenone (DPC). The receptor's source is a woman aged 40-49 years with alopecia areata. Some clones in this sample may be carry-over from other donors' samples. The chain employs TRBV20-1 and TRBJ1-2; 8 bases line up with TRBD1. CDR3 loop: CSARVGFQDRVNYGYTF. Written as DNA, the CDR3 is TGCAGTGCTAGAGTGGGTTTCCAGGACAGGGTAAACTATGGCTACACCTTC.